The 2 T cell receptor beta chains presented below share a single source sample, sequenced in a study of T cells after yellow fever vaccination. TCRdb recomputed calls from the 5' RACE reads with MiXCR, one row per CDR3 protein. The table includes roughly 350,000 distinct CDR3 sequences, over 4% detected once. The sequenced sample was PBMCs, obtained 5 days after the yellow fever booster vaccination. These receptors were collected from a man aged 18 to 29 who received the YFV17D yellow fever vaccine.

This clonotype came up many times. In DNA, the CDR3 is TGTGCCAGCAGCTCTGGGCGGACCCAGTACTTC. Protein: CASSSGRTQYF. The V call is TRBV11-2, the J call TRBJ2-5, with D uncertain. Trimming shortened V by 4 bases and J by 7 bases, and 7 bases separated the two germline ends. The CDR3 is made up of 11 amino acids. Germline CDR1 SGHAT, CDR2 FQNNGV.

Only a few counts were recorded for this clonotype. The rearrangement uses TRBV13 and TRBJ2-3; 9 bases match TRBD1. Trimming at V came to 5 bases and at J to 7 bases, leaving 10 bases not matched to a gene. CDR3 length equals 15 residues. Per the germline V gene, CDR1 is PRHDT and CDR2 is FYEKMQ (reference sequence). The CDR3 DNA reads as TGTGCCAGCAGCCAACCGGGACAGGGATTGCATACGCAGTATTTT. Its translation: CASSQPGQGLHTQYF.